There are a few counts of the clone carrying this TCR beta chain. Clones were sequenced by immunoSEQ multiplex PCR, and TCRdb holds only the in-frame ones, with some missing. The data contain around 19,000 clones, 70% to 90% of them singletons. The sample comes from a study of OX40 agonist ivuxolimab in advanced cancers. CDR1 and CDR2 from the germline V gene are SGHDT and YYEEEE. The CDR3 is 14 residues long. V trimming: 4 bases; J trimming: 9 bases; junction bases outside the gene matches: 8. This TCR was recovered from an adult with an advanced solid tumor such as melanoma, head and neck, liver or kidney cancer. This material consisted of CD4+ or CD8+ T cells sorted from blood, taken in a trial of the OX40 agonist ivuxolimab. The chain has TRBV5-6 and TRBJ2-1; 9 positions agree with TRBD2. The CDR3 sequence is CASSLGTSLSEQFF. Written as DNA, the CDR3 is TGTGCCAGCAGCCTCGGGACTAGCCTGAGTGAGCAGTTCTTC. Combining the CDR3 with reference TRBV5-6 and TRBJ2-1 gives the whole variable domain DAGVTQSPTHLIKTRGQQVTLRCSPKSGHDTVSWYQQALGQGPQFIFQYYEEEERQRGNFPDRFSGHQFPNYSSELNVNALLLGDSALYLCASSLGTSLSEQFFGPGTRLTVL.